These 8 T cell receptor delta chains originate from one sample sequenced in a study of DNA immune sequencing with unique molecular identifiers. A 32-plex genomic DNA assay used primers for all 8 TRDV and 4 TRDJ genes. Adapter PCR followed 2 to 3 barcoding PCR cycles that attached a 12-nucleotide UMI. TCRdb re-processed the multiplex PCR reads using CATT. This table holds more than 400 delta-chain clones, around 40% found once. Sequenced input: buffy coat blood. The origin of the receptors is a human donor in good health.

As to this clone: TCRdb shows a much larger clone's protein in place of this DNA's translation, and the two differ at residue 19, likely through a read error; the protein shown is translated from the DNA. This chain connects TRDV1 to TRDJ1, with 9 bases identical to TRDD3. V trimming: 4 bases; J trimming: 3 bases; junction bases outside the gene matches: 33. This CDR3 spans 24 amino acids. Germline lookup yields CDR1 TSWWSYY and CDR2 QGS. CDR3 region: CALGVSPLGPGDTSTPPYSDKLIF. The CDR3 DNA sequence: TGTGCTCTTGGGGTGTCCCCCCTTGGCCCTGGGGATACGAGTACCCCTCCGTACTCCGATAAACTCATCTTT.

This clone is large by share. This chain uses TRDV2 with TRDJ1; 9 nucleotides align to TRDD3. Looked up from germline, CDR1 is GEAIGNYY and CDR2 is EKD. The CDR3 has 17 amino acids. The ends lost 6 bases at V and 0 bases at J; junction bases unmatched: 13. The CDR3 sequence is CACLPLGDSKNTDKLIF. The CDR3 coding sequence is TGTGCCTGTTTACCTCTGGGGGATTCTAAAAACACCGATAAACTCATCTTT.

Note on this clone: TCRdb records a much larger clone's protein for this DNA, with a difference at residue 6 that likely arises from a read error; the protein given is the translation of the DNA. DNA of the CDR3: TGTGCTCTTGGGGAACTGGCCTTCCTACGGTTAGAGCTCATCTTT. Amino acid sequence: CALGELAFLRLELIF. V gene TRDV1 combines with J gene TRDJ1; 9 bases are a match to TRDD2. CDR1 and CDR2 (germline): TSWWSYY, QGS. CDR3 length: 15 residues. The V gene end was trimmed by 0 bases and the J gene end by 11 bases; junction bases not matched to a gene: 10.

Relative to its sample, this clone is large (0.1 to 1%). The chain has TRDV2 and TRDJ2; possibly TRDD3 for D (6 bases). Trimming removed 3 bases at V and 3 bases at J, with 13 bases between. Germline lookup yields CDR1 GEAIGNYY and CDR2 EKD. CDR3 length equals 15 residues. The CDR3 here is CACDEVGGLTAQLFF. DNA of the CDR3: TGTGCCTGTGACGAAGTGGGGGGCCTGACAGCACAACTCTTCTTT.

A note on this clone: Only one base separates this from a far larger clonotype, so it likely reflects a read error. In DNA form, the CDR3 reads TGTGCCTGTGACCCAGTGGGGGATACAATCTCCACCGATAAACTCATCTTT. The encoded protein is CACDPVGDTISTDKLIF. This chain uses TRDV2 with TRDJ1; 10 bases are shared with TRDD3. The CDR3 covers 17 residues. Germline V lookup: CDR1 GEAIGNYY, CDR2 EKD. The junction had 10 bases not matched to a gene; V was cut back by 3 bases and J by 1 base.

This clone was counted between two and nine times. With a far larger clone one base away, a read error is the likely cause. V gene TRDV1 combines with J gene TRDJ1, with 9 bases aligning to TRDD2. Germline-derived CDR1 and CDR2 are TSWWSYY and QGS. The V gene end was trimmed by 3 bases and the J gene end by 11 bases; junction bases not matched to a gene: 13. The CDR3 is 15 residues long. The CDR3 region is CALGDPAFLRLELIF. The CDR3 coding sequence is TGTGCTCTTGGGGATCCGGCCTTCCTACGGTTAGAGCTCATCTTT.

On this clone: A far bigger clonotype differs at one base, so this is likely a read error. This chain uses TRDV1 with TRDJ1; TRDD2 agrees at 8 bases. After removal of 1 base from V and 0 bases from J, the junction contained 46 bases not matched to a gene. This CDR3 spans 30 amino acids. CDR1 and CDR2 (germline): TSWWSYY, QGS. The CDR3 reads CALGEQGPSPSYPWKSYWGFTPTYTDKLIF. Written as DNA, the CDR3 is TGTGCTCTTGGGGAACAAGGGCCCTCGCCTTCCTATCCGTGGAAGAGCTATTGGGGGTTCACGCCCACATACACCGATAAACTCATCTTT.

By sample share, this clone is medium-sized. CDR3 in DNA: TGTGCTCTTGGGGAACTAGAGTCTCAAACTGATAGCCTTCCCCTTTCATACTGGGGGATACCCCGGCCGGGCACCGATAAACTCATCTTT. Translation gives CALGELESQTDSLPLSYWGIPRPGTDKLIF. This sequence joins TRDV1 and TRDJ2; 12 bases fit TRDD3. The tail of the sequence fits TRDJ1 better, so the J call may be wrong. The CDR3 runs to 30 residues. Germline V gene data show CDR1 as TSWWSYY and CDR2 as QGS.